Sequencing of this T cell receptor beta chain was carried out in a study of blood T cell repertoires in COVID-19. Sequenced by immunoSEQ multiplex PCR; TCRdb stores in-frame clones only, minus some. The table has a few hundred thousand clones, roughly 84% seen once. Of note for this clone: At the DNA level, this CDR3 is encoded by other sequences in the same sample as well.

CDR3 size: 14 residues. Germline V gives CDR1 SGHRS, CDR2 YFSETQ. Trimming cost V 0 bases and J 0 bases, with 6 bases left between them. This receptor was taken from a woman aged 18-29 years who had been exposed to COVID-19. The chain links TRBV5-1 to TRBJ1-2; D is uncertain. The specimen was PBMCs or T cells enriched from blood (not recorded which). CDR3 sequence (DNA): TGCGCCAGCAGCTTGGACAGTCCTAACTATGGCTACACCTTC. This translates into CASSLDSPNYGYTF. Full variable domain (missing parts from reference TRBV5-1 and TRBJ1-2): KAGVTQTPRYLIKTRGQQVTLSCSPISGHRSVSWYQQTPGQGLQFLFEYFSETQRNKGNFPGRFSGRQFSNSRSEMNVSTLELGDSALYLCASSLDSPNYGYTFGSGTRLTVV.